These 26 T cell receptor beta chains were sequenced from one sample in a study of blood T cell repertoires in COVID-19. Data came from immunoSEQ multiplex PCR; TCRdb stores just in-frame clones and leaves some out. Of 55,000 to 80,000 clones listed, approximately 92% are singletons. Sequencing input: peripheral blood. The receptor set was obtained from a man aged 50 to 59 with active COVID-19.

The chain recombines TRBV5-6 with TRBJ2-1, with 7 bases that match TRBD1. The CDR3 contains 14 residues. V lost 4 bases and J lost 8; bases outside the gene matches: 9. The germline V gene encodes CDR1 SGHDT and CDR2 YYEEEE. The CDR3 loop reads CASSRGQFSDEQFF. Here the CDR3 DNA reads TGTGCCAGCAGCCGGGGACAGTTTAGCGATGAGCAGTTCTTC.

This chain uses TRBV19 with TRBJ1-5, with a weak D call TRBD1 (6 bases). The CDR3 spans 14 residues. CDR1 LNHDA and CDR2 SQIVND come from the germline V gene (reference sequence). V was trimmed by 4 bases and J by 9 bases, leaving 16 bases between them. CDR3: CASSTAGALGPQHF. The CDR3 nucleotides read TGTGCCAGTAGTACTGCAGGGGCCTTAGGGCCCCAGCATTTT.

This chain uses TRBV10-2 with TRBJ2-4, with a tentative D call TRBD1 (6 bases). The CDR3 spans 17 residues. In germline, CDR1 is WSHSY, CDR2 SAAADI. The V end was cut by 0 bases, the J end by 1 base, with 13 bases between. The CDR3 DNA is TGCGCCAGCAGTGAGTCTCGGGCAGGGGACGCCAAAAACATTCAGTACTTC. Encoded protein: CASSESRAGDAKNIQYF.

V and J are TRBV5-4 and TRBJ2-7, with D perhaps TRBD1 (5 bases). The V gene's germline CDR1 is SGHNT and CDR2 YYREEE (reference sequence). The CDR3 contains 15 residues. V dropped 4 bases and J dropped 2 bases, with 16 bases sitting between them. The CDR3 loop is CASSLGHKVTYEQYF. DNA of the CDR3: TGTGCCAGCAGCCTCGGACATAAGGTTACCTACGAGCAGTACTTC.

This clone appeared once. This rearrangement joins TRBV12-3 or TRBV12-4 to TRBJ1-3; D not certain. The CDR3 is 13 residues long. The V end lost 3 bases, the J end lost 3 bases, and 6 bases lay between the germline ends. CDR3 in DNA: TGTGCCAGCAGTTTCTCGTTTGGAAACACCATATATTTT. This codes for CASSFSFGNTIYF.

This clone was seen a single time. The CDR3 sequence is CASSEYTGGNYNEQFF. The CDR3, as DNA: TGTGCCAGCAGTGAATATACGGGGGGGAACTACAATGAGCAGTTCTTC. The chain recombines TRBV2 with TRBJ2-1; TRBD2 matches at 8 bases. J gave up 3 bases and V 2 bases, and 6 bases lay outside the gene matches. This CDR3 has 16 residues. From germline, CDR1 is SNHLY and CDR2 FYNNEI.

This chain joins TRBV6-4 and TRBJ2-7, with a weak D call TRBD1 (5 bases). The V and J ends lost 5 bases and 4 bases respectively, with 12 bases between them. The CDR3 is made up of 13 amino acids. The germline V gene has CDR1 MRHNA and CDR2 SNTAGT. CDR3 sequence: CASSFGAGYEQYF. The CDR3 DNA sequence: TGTGCCAGCAGTTTTGGGGCAGGGTACGAGCAGTACTTC.

The chain recombines TRBV5-6 with TRBJ1-2; 10 bases match TRBD1. The CDR3 loop spans 14 amino acids. CDR1 SGHDT and CDR2 YYEEEE come from the germline V gene. Trimming removed 4 bases from V and 4 bases from J; junction bases left unmatched: 4. CDR3 nucleotide sequence: TGTGCCAGCAGCGGGGGACAGGGGTTCTATGGCTACACCTTC. Translation: CASSGGQGFYGYTF. The full variable domain, its missing parts supplied by reference TRBV5-6 and TRBJ1-2, is DAGVTQSPTHLIKTRGQQVTLRCSPKSGHDTVSWYQQALGQGPQFIFQYYEEEERQRGNFPDRFSGHQFPNYSSELNVNALLLGDSALYLCASSGGQGFYGYTFGSGTRLTVV.

V usage is TRBV27 and J usage is TRBJ2-7; TRBD1 aligns across 10 bases. Germline trimming cut 5 bases from V and 2 bases from J; bases unmatched to any gene: 3. The CDR3 is 14 residues long. CDR1 is MNHEY and CDR2 is SMNVEV in the germline V gene (reference sequence). The CDR3: CASSTGTGAYEQYF. In DNA, the CDR3 is TGTGCCAGCAGTACCGGGACAGGGGCCTACGAGCAGTACTTC.

The J gene is TRBJ1-2, the V gene TRBV2, with a weak D call TRBD1 (5 bases). From germline, CDR1 is SNHLY and CDR2 FYNNEI. V dropped 4 bases and J dropped 4 bases, with 7 bases sitting between them. The CDR3 extends over 12 amino acids. The CDR3 sequence is CASSGQPYGYTF. The CDR3, as DNA: TGTGCCAGCAGTGGACAGCCCTATGGCTACACCTTC.

The chain recombines TRBV14 with TRBJ2-5, with D possibly TRBD2 on 5 matching bases. Germline V CDR1 and CDR2: SGHDN, FVKESK. The CDR3 has 16 residues. The V end was cut by 0 bases, the J end by 5 bases, with 16 bases between. The CDR3 loop reads CASSQDMWRSSETQYF. The CDR3, as DNA: TGTGCCAGCAGCCAAGACATGTGGAGGTCGTCGGAGACCCAGTACTTC.

DNA of the CDR3: TGTGCCAGCAGCTTAAGGGGAGGGCCCACTGAAGCTTTCTTT. Its translation is CASSLRGGPTEAFF. The chain joins TRBV7-2 to TRBJ1-1, with D tentatively TRBD1 (5 bases). The CDR3 sequence is 14 residues long. Trimming cost V 2 bases and J 4 bases, with 11 bases left between them. Looked up from germline, CDR1 is SGHTA and CDR2 is FQGNSA.

The J gene is TRBJ2-3, the V gene TRBV29-1; 7 bases map to TRBD2. The germline gives CDR1 SQVTM, CDR2 ANQGSEA. This CDR3 has 15 residues. J lost 3 bases, V lost 4 bases, and 10 bases had no gene match. CDR3 DNA sequence: TGCAGCGTTGGTGACGGGAGGAGACTGACAGATACGCAGTATTTT. Its protein product is CSVGDGRRLTDTQYF.

The chain links TRBV19 to TRBJ1-5; TRBD1 matches at 7 bases. Germline V gene lookup returns CDR1 LNHDA and CDR2 SQIVND (reference sequence). This CDR3 has 15 amino acids. V gave up 7 bases and J gave up 7 bases; unmatched junction bases: 13. The CDR3 DNA is TGTGCCAGTAAGAAGAAGGGGGCAGGGGAACAGCCCCAGCATTTT. It encodes CASKKKGAGEQPQHF.

V usage is TRBV7-2 and J usage is TRBJ2-5, with D possibly matching TRBD2 (6 bases). Germline V gene lookup returns CDR1 SGHTA and CDR2 FQGNSA. The V end was cut by 0 bases, the J end by 4 bases, with 12 bases between. CDR3 length: 15 residues. CDR3 in DNA: TGTGCCAGCAGCTTAGCCCGGGGAGGAGGAGAGACCCAGTACTTC. This sequence encodes CASSLARGGGETQYF.

The chain carries TRBV4-3 and TRBJ2-5, with D maybe TRBD2 (6 bases). Germline V lookup: CDR1 LGHNA, CDR2 YSLEER. The CDR3 sequence is 14 residues long. The V end lost 6 bases, the J end lost 3 bases, and 14 bases lay between the germline ends. The CDR3 loop is CASSQVGGEETQYF. The CDR3, as DNA: TGCGCCAGCAGTCAGGTGGGGGGTGAAGAGACCCAGTACTTC.

This chain connects TRBV5-1 to TRBJ2-2; unclear D gene. Trimming took off 0 bases at V and 5 bases at J, with 11 bases between the two ends. The germline gives CDR1 SGHRS, CDR2 YFSETQ. The CDR3 is 15 residues long. CDR3 in amino acids: CASSLALGRTGELFF. The CDR3 nucleotides read TGCGCCAGCAGCTTGGCTTTGGGCCGGACCGGGGAGCTGTTTTTT.

The chain joins TRBV11-2 to TRBJ2-1; D possibly corresponds to TRBD1 (5 bases). Trimming stripped 5 bases from V and 6 bases from J, with 14 bases between. The germline CDR1 and CDR2 sequences are SGHAT and FQNNGV. CDR3 length: 14 amino acids. CDR3 amino acids: CASSASGALNEQFF. The CDR3 bases are TGTGCCAGCAGCGCAAGTGGGGCTCTCAATGAGCAGTTCTTC.

The chain uses TRBV6-5 and TRBJ1-2; tentatively, D is TRBD1 (6 bases). The germline V gene encodes CDR1 MNHEY and CDR2 SVGAGI. This CDR3 comprises 14 residues. V lost 3 bases to trimming and J lost 6 bases, with 14 bases between them. The CDR3 sequence is CASSYGGGGNGYTF. In DNA, the CDR3 is TGTGCCAGCAGTTATGGAGGGGGGGGCAATGGCTACACCTTC.

The chain uses TRBV4-1 and TRBJ2-1; 13 nucleotides align to TRBD2. The CDR3 spans 15 residues. Germline-derived CDR1 and CDR2 are MGHRA and YSYEKL. V shed 5 bases, J shed 7 bases, and the junction held 5 bases outside the gene matches. CDR3 nucleotide sequence: TGCGCCAGCAGCTTTGGACTAGCGGGGGATAATGAGCAGTTCTTC. It yields the protein CASSFGLAGDNEQFF.

The chain combines TRBV9 with TRBJ2-5; D is uncertain. Per the germline V gene, CDR1 is SGDLS and CDR2 is YYNGEE. This CDR3 has 13 amino acids. Trimming shortened V by 0 bases and J by 2 bases, and 5 bases separated the two germline ends. CDR3 sequence: CASSVGRQETQYF. The CDR3 nucleotides are TGTGCCAGCAGCGTAGGTAGACAAGAGACCCAGTACTTC.

The chain uses TRBV9 and TRBJ2-1; TRBD2 matches 12 bases. The CDR3 is made up of 15 amino acids. Looked up from germline, CDR1 is SGDLS and CDR2 is YYNGEE. J gave up 8 bases and V 0 bases, and 3 bases lay outside the gene matches. CDR3 sequence reads: CASSVAASGGDEQFF. The CDR3, as DNA: TGTGCCAGCAGCGTAGCGGCTAGCGGGGGGGATGAGCAGTTCTTC.

The chain combines TRBV5-6 with TRBJ2-2; D ambiguous. The germline V gene has CDR1 SGHDT and CDR2 YYEEEE. The CDR3 runs to 12 residues. V lost 2 bases and J lost 7, with 6 bases in between. CDR3 sequence: CASSLGVGELFF. DNA for the CDR3: TGTGCCAGCAGCTTAGGAGTCGGGGAGCTGTTTTTT. Full variable domain (remainder filled in from reference TRBV5-6 and TRBJ2-2): DAGVTQSPTHLIKTRGQQVTLRCSPKSGHDTVSWYQQALGQGPQFIFQYYEEEERQRGNFPDRFSGHQFPNYSSELNVNALLLGDSALYLCASSLGVGELFFGEGSRLTVL.

V is TRBV4-1 and J is TRBJ2-3; perhaps TRBD1 as D (6 bases). Germline V CDR1 and CDR2: MGHRA, YSYEKL. V was shortened by 3 bases and J by 3 bases, with 22 bases between the two germline ends. The CDR3 is 18 residues long. The CDR3: CASSHPARDKHKTDTQYF. DNA of the CDR3: TGCGCCAGCAGCCATCCTGCTCGGGACAAGCATAAGACAGATACGCAGTATTTT.

The chain links TRBV4-1 to TRBJ1-3, with D unresolved. Germline V lookup: CDR1 MGHRA, CDR2 YSYEKL. Between the trimmed V and J ends, which lost 2 bases and 2 bases, there was a span of 16 bases. The CDR3 totals 17 residues. The CDR3: CASSQRGWQDAGNTIYF. For the CDR3, the DNA is TGCGCCAGCAGCCAACGTGGATGGCAGGATGCTGGAAACACCATATATTTT.

This clone was recorded a few times. The chain uses TRBV27 and TRBJ1-1; 7 bases line up with TRBD1. The germline CDR1 and CDR2 sequences are MNHEY and SMNVEV (reference sequence). Trimming cost V 6 bases and J 1 base; bases outside gene matches: 5. The CDR3 is 14 residues long. For the CDR3, the DNA is TGTGCCAGCAGGGGGAACAGGGGGAACACTGAAGCTTTCTTT. Its protein product is CASRGNRGNTEAFF.